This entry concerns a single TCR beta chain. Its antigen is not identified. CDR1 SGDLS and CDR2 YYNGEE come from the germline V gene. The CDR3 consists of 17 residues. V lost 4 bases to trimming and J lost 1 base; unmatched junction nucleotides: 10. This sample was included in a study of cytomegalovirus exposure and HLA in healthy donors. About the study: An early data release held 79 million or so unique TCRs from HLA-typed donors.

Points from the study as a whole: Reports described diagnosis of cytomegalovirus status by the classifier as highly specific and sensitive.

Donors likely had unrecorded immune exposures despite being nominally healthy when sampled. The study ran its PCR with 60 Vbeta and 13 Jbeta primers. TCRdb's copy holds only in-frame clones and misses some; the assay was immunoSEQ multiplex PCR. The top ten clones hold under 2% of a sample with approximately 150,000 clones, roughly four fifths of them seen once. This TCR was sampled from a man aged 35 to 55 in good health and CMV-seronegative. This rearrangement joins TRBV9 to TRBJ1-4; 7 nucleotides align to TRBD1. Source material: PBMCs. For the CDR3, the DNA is TGTGCCAGCAGCCCCGGGTCACAGGGGCTAACTAATGAAAAACTGTTTTTT. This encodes CASSPGSQGLTNEKLFF.